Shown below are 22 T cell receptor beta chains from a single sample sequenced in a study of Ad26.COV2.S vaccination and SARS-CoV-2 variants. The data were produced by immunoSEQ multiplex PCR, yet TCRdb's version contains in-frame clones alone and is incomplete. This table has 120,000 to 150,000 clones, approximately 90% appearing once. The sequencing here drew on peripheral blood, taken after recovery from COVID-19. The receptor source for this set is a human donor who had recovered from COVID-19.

The CDR3 loop reads CAMRCQYF. The CDR3 region has the DNA TGTGCCATGAGGTGCCAGTACTTC. The chain carries TRBV5-3 and TRBJ2-5, with D uncertain. TRBV5-3 belongs to the ORF category, with a function that is uncertain. Trimming cost V 9 bases and J 10 bases, with 7 bases left between them. The CDR3 is 8 amino acids.

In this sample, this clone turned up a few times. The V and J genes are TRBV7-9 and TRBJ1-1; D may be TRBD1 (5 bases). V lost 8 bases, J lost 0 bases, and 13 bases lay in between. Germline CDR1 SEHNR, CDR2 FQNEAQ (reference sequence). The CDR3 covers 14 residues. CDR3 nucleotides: TGTGCCAGCTCGGTCGCAGGGTTGAACACTGAAGCTTTCTTT. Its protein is CASSVAGLNTEAFF.

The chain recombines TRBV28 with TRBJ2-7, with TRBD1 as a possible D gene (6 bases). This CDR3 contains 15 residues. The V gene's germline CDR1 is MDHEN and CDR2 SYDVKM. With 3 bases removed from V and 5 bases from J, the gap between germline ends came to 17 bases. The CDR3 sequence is CASSFKGGYAHEQYF. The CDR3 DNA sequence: TGTGCCAGCAGTTTCAAAGGGGGTTATGCCCACGAGCAGTACTTC.

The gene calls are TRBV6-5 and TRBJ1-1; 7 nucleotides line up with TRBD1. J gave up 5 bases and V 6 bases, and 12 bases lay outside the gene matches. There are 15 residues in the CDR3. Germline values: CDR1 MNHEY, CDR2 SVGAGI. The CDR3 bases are TGTGCCAGCAGCATGGGAGGGGGCGCTTGGACTGAAGCTTTCTTT. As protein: CASSMGGGAWTEAFF.

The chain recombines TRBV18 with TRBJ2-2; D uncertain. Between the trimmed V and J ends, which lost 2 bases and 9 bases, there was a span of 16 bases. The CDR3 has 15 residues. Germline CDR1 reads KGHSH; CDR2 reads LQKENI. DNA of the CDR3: TGTGCCAGCTCACCAGCAAGGCCAATCAAATGGGAGCTGTTTTTT. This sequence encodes CASSPARPIKWELFF.

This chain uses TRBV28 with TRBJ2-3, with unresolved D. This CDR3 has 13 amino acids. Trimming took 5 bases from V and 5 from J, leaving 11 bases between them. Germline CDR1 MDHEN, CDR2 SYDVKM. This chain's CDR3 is CASSRRDGDTQYF. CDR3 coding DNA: TGTGCCAGCAGTCGCCGAGATGGAGATACGCAGTATTTT. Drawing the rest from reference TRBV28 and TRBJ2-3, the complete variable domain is DVKVTQSSRYLVKRTGEKVFLECVQDMDHENMFWYRQDPGLGLRLIYFSYDVKMKEKGDIPEGYSVSREKKERFSLILESASTNQTSMYLCASSRRDGDTQYFGPGTRLTVL.

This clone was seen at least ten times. The CDR3 loop reads CASTPSRTAGETQYF. In DNA form, the CDR3 reads TGTGCCAGTACCCCTTCGAGGACAGCGGGCGAGACCCAGTACTTC. V and J are TRBV19 and TRBJ2-5; D is possibly TRBD1 or TRBD2 (6 bases each). CDR1 LNHDA and CDR2 SQIVND come from the germline V gene (reference sequence). The CDR3 loop spans 15 amino acids. Deletions cut 7 bases from V and 5 bases from J, with 20 bases between.

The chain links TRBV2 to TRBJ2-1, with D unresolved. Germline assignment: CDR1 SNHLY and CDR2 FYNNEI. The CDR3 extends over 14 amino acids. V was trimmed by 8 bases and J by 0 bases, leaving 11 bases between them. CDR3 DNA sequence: TGTGCCAGCCGTCGGGCGAGCTCCTACAATGAGCAGTTCTTC. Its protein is CASRRASSYNEQFF. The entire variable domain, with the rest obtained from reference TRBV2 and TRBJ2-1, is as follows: EPEVTQTPSHQVTQMGQEVILRCVPISNHLYFYWYRQILGQKVEFLVSFYNNEISEKSEIFDDQFSVERPDGSNFTLKIRSTKLEDSAMYFCASRRASSYNEQFFGPGTRLTVL.

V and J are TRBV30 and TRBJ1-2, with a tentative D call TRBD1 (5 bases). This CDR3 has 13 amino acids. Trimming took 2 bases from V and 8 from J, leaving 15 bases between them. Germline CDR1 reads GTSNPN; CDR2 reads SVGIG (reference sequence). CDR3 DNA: TGTGCCTGGAGTTACGGGACGGTGAGGGGCTACACCTTC. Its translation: CAWSYGTVRGYTF.

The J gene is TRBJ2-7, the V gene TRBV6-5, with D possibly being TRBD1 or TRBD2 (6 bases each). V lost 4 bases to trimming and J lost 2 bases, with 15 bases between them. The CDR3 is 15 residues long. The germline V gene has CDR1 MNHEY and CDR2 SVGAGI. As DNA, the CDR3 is TGTGCCAGCAGTTCGACAGGCGGGACCCCCTACGAGCAGTACTTC. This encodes CASSSTGGTPYEQYF.

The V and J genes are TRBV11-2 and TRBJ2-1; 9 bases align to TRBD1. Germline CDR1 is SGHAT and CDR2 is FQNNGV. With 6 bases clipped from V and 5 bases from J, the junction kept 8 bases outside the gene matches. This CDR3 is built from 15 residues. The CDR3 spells CASRSPGQGHNEQFF. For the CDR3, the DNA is TGTGCCAGCAGAAGTCCGGGACAGGGACACAATGAGCAGTTCTTC. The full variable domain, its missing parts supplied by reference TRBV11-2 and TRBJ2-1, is EAGVAQSPRYKIIEKRQSVAFWCNPISGHATLYWYQQILGQGPKLLIQFQNNGVVDDSQLPKDRFSAERLKGVDSTLKIQPAKLEDSAVYLCASRSPGQGHNEQFFGPGTRLTVL.

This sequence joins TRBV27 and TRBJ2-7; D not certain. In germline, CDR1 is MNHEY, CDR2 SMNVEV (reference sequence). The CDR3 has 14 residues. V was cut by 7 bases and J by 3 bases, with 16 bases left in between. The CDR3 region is CASKPEVQRYEQYF. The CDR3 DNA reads TGTGCCAGCAAGCCTGAAGTTCAGCGCTACGAGCAGTACTTC.

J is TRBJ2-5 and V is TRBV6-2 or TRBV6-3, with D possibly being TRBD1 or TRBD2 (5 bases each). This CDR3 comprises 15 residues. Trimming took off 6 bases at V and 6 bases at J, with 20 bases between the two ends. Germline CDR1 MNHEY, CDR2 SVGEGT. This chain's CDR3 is CASSPRDRRGKTQYF. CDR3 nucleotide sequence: TGTGCCAGCAGCCCCCGGGACCGGAGAGGAAAGACCCAGTACTTC.

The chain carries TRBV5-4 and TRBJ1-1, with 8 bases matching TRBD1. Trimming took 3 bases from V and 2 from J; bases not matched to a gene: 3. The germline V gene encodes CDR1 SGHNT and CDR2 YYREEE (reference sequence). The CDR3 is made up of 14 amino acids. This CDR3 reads CASSSGQGNTEAFF. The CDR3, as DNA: TGTGCCAGCAGCTCCGGACAGGGCAACACTGAAGCTTTCTTT.

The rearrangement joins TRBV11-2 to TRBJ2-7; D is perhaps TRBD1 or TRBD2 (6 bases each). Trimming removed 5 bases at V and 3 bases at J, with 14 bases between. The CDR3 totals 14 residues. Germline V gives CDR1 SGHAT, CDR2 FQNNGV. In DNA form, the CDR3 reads TGTGCCAGCAGCGACCCTCGGGGGCTCTACGAGCAGTACTTC. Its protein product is CASSDPRGLYEQYF.

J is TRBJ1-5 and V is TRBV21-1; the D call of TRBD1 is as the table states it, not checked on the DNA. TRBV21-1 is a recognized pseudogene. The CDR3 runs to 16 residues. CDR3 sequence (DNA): TGTGCCAGCAGCAAAGTAGGGGACAGCAATTATCAGCCCCAGCATTTT. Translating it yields CASSKVGDSNYQPQHF.

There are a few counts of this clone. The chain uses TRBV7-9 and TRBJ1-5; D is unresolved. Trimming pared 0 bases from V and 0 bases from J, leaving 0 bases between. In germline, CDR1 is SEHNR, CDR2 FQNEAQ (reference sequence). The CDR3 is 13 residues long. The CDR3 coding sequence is TGTGCCAGCAGCTTAGCTAGCAATCAGCCCCAGCATTTT. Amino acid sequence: CASSLASNQPQHF.

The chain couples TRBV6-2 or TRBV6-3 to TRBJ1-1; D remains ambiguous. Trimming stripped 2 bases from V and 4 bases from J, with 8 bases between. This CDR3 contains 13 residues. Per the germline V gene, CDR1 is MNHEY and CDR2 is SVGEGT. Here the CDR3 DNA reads TGTGCCAGCAGTTACGAAGCAGCCACTGAAGCTTTCTTT. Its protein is CASSYEAATEAFF.

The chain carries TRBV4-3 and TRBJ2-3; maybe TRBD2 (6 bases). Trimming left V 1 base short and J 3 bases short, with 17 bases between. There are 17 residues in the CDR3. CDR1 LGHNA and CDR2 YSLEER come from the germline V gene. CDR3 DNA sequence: TGCGCCAGCAGCCAAGGGTATGGGGTCGGGGGAACAGATACGCAGTATTTT. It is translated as CASSQGYGVGGTDTQYF.

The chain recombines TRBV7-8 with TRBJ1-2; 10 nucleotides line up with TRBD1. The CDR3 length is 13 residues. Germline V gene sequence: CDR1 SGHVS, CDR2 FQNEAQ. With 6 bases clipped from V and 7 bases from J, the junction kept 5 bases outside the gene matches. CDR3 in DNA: TGTGCCAGCAGTTTGGGACAGGGGTCTGGCTACACCTTC. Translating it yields CASSLGQGSGYTF.

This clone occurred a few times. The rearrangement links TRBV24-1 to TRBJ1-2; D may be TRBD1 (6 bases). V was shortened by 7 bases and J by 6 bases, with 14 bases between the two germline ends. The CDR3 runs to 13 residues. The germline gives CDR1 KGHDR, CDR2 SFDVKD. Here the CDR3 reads CATSSGVSHGYTF. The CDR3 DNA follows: TGTGCCACCAGCTCAGGGGTCTCCCATGGCTACACCTTC.

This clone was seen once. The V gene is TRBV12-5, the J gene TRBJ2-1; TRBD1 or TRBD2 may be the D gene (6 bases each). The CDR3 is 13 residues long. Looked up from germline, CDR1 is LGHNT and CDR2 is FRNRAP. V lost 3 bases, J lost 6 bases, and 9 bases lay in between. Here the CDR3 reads CASGFGGTNEQFF. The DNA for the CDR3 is TGTGCTAGTGGTTTCGGGGGCACCAATGAGCAGTTCTTC.